Listed below are T cell receptor beta chains from one sample, sequenced in a study of T-cell reconstitution after alpha-beta-depleted transplantation in children. TCRdb re-derived calls from the PCR reads in MiXCR, one entry per CDR3 protein. The table records some 240,000 distinct CDR3 sequences, 7.5% to 10% of them present only once. The specimen was PBMCs from the stem cell graft donor, collected from the stem cell graft. These receptors originate from a human donor who donated a stem cell graft to a child with SCID. The CDR3 runs from the conserved cysteine through the conserved F or W. D genes are given only for firm matches. The size entry is marked missing in some rows and otherwise reads once, few, many or a size class.

v_call	d_call	clone_size	j_call	cdr3_length	cdr3_nt	cdr3_aa
TRBV20-1	-	-	TRBJ1-1	14	TGCAGTGCTAGGCGGGACAAGGGGTACACTGAAGCTTTCTTT	CSARRDKGYTEAFF
TRBV7-2	-	many	TRBJ1-3	16	TGTGCCAGCAGCTTAGACGGGGCGTTCTCTGGAAACACCATATATTTT	CASSLDGAFSGNTIYF
TRBV27	-	many	TRBJ1-3	15	TGTGCCAGCAGGTCCACAGGCTTCTCTGGAAACACCATATATTTT	CASRSTGFSGNTIYF
TRBV20-1	-	many	TRBJ2-3	16	TGCAGTGCTAGAGTCCCCCCCAGCAGAGGGAAAGATACGCAGTATTTT	CSARVPPSRGKDTQYF
TRBV20-1	TRBD2	many	TRBJ2-7	15	TGCAGTGCTAGAGATCTAGCGGGGGACCACTACGAGCAGTACTTC	CSARDLAGDHYEQYF
TRBV24-1	TRBD1	many	TRBJ2-1	14	TGTGCCACCAGTGATCCCACAGGGGGCGAGGAGCAGTTCTTC	CATSDPTGGEEQFF
TRBV5-1	TRBD1	many	TRBJ2-7	15	TGCGCCAGCAGCTTGCCCGGGACAGTGTCCTACGAGCAGTACTTC	CASSLPGTVSYEQYF
TRBV9	-	many	TRBJ2-5	15	TGTGCCAGCAGCGTAGTCTCCCAGCCCCAAGAGACCCAGTACTTC	CASSVVSQPQETQYF
TRBV28	TRBD1	many	TRBJ2-7	15	TGTGCCAGCAGTTTTAGGGCCGGACAGGGCTACGAGCAGTACTTC	CASSFRAGQGYEQYF
TRBV20-1	-	many	TRBJ2-3	13	TGCAGTGCTAGAGATCCCCGCACGGATACGCAGTATTTT	CSARDPRTDTQYF
TRBV5-1	TRBD2	many	TRBJ2-1	18	TGCGCCAGCAGCTTATATGGGACTAGCGGGGGAGCCTACAATGAGCAGTTCTTC	CASSLYGTSGGAYNEQFF
TRBV6-1	-	many	TRBJ1-1	14	TGTGCCAGCAGCCTAGAGACGAGGAACACTGAAGCTTTCTTT	CASSLETRNTEAFF
TRBV5-1	TRBD1	-	TRBJ2-7	15	TGCGCCAGCAGCTTGTTACAGGGGGTCGCCTACGAGCAGTGCTTC	CASSLLQGVAYEQCF
TRBV9	TRBD1	many	TRBJ2-7	14	TGTGCCAGCAGCGTAGTCGCAGGGGGCGGTGAGCAGTACTTC	CASSVVAGGGEQYF
TRBV5-1	-	many	TRBJ1-2	16	TGCGCCAGCTCACTGAACCGGGACCAAAGAGGGTATGGCTACACCTTC	CASSLNRDQRGYGYTF
TRBV20-1	TRBD2	many	TRBJ2-3	17	TGCAGTGCTAGAGATGCGGGGCGGGGGGGCCGCACAGATACGCAGTATTTT	CSARDAGRGGRTDTQYF
TRBV28	-	many	TRBJ2-7	14	TGTGCCAGCAGTCCAGGCGACAGGAGCTACGAGCAGTACTTC	CASSPGDRSYEQYF
TRBV28	TRBD1	many	TRBJ1-2	14	TGTGCCAGCCTCGGGACAGGGCTTAACTATGGCTACACCTTC	CASLGTGLNYGYTF
TRBV5-1	-	many	TRBJ2-7	14	TGCGCCAGCAGCCAGGGGTGGCAGTCCTACGAGCAGTACTTC	CASSQGWQSYEQYF
TRBV5-1	-	many	TRBJ2-1	11	TGCGCCAGCAGTCGGCGGGATGAGCAGTTCTTC	CASSRRDEQFF
TRBV9	TRBD1	many	TRBJ1-1	11	TGTGCCAGCGGAGGGACAGGGTGGGCTTTCTTT	CASGGTGWAFF
TRBV10-3	TRBD1	few	TRBJ1-2	13	TGTGCCATCAGTGCAGGGGGTGACTATGGCTACACCTTC	CAISAGGDYGYTF
TRBV20-1	-	many	TRBJ1-6	16	TGCAGTGCTAGAGATGTGGCCCTATCCTCGAATTCACCCCTCCACTTT	CSARDVALSSNSPLHF
TRBV27	-	many	TRBJ2-7	12	TGTGCCAGCAGTGCGAGCTCCTACGAGCAGTACTTC	CASSASSYEQYF
TRBV5-5	-	-	TRBJ2-6	16	TGTGCCAGCAGCTTGGAGCCAGCCTCTGGGGCCAACGTCCTGACTTTC	CASSLEPASGANVLTF
TRBV20-1	-	many	TRBJ2-7	12	TGCAGTGCTAGATGGGTGGCAGGGGAGCAGTACTTC	CSARWVAGEQYF
TRBV5-1	-	many	TRBJ1-2	13	TGCGCCAGCAGCCTCCGGGGCCGGTATGGCTACACCTTC	CASSLRGRYGYTF
TRBV28	-	many	TRBJ2-1	13	TGTGCCAGCAGTGTTTCCCTAGTGGCTGAGCAGTTCTTC	CASSVSLVAEQFF
TRBV12-3/TRBV12-4	-	-	TRBJ1-2	14	TGTGCCAGCAGTTTAGGCAGGGCCCTTTATGGCTACACCTTC	CASSLGRALYGYTF
TRBV20-1	TRBD1	many	TRBJ1-3	18	TGCAGTGCTAGAGACATCGGGACAGGCGGATTTCCTGGAAACACCATATATTTT	CSARDIGTGGFPGNTIYF
TRBV12-3/TRBV12-4	TRBD2	many	TRBJ2-3	16	TGTGCCAGCACCAGAGCGGGGGGCCGGAGCACAGATACGCAGTATTTT	CASTRAGGRSTDTQYF
TRBV20-1	TRBD2	many	TRBJ2-3	14	TGCAGTGCGGGGGGACTAGCGGGGGTTAATACGCAGTATTTT	CSAGGLAGVNTQYF
TRBV12-3/TRBV12-4	-	many	TRBJ2-3	15	TGTGCCAGCAGTTTTATAGGGTTTAGCACAGATACGCAGTATTTT	CASSFIGFSTDTQYF
TRBV7-6	-	many	TRBJ1-1	15	TGTGCCAGCAGCTTTCGGGCAGGCCTGAACACTGAAGCTTTCTTT	CASSFRAGLNTEAFF
TRBV18	-	many	TRBJ1-2	12	TGTGCCAGCTCACCAATCCGGGACACCTTCCTCTTC	CASSPIRDTFLF
TRBV5-1	-	many	TRBJ2-3	15	TGCGCCAGCAGCTCAGCAGCGGGCTCCACAGATACGCAGTATTTT	CASSSAAGSTDTQYF
TRBV10-3	TRBD1	many	TRBJ2-7	15	TGTGCCATCAGTGAGTCGAGGGACAGGTACTACGAGCAGTACTTC	CAISESRDRYYEQYF
TRBV18	-	-	TRBJ2-1	13	TGTGCCAGCTCACAGACGGTCCAAAATGAGCAGTTCTTC	CASSQTVQNEQFF
TRBV20-1	-	many	TRBJ1-1	13	TGCAGTGCTAGAACCCTAGACAGATCTGAAGCTTTCTTT	CSARTLDRSEAFF
TRBV11-2	-	many	TRBJ1-1	16	TGTGCCAGCAGCTTAAGGGCAGGGACCCGTTACGGTGAAGCTTTCTTT	CASSLRAGTRYGEAFF
TRBV2	-	-	TRBJ2-7	11	TGTGCCAGCAGCGAGGCTTGGGAGCAGTACTTC	CASSEAWEQYF
TRBV5-1	-	many	TRBJ1-2	13	TGCGCCAGCAGCAGAGACGGTTTTTGGGGCTACACCTTC	CASSRDGFWGYTF
TRBV20-1	-	many	TRBJ1-1	14	TGCAGTGCCTTACAGGGTTGGGTGAACACTGAAGCTTTCTTT	CSALQGWVNTEAFF
TRBV11-3	-	many	TRBJ2-3	15	TGTGCCAGCAGCTTAGGGCACCCGATCACAGATACGCAGTATTTT	CASSLGHPITDTQYF
TRBV6-1	-	-	TRBJ1-6	16	TGTGCCAGCAGCCGGGGGGGCGGCTCCTATAATTCACCCCTCCACTTT	CASSRGGGSYNSPLHF